This T cell receptor (beta chain) was profiled in a study of shared clonotypes between healthy human individuals. Study-wide findings and caveats: Clonotypes shared by all four sorted-subset donors had higher generation probabilities than non-shared clonotypes.

Turning to this clone: What it recognizes is unknown.

TCRdb's copy holds only in-frame clones and misses some; the assay was immunoSEQ multiplex PCR. The sample shows roughly 2.6 million clones, 90% to 95% of them seen only once. This TCR was recovered from a man aged 18 to 30 in good health. Sample: naive CD4+ T cells sorted from blood. The sample's subset: CD45RA+ positively selected.

CDR3 region: CASSLFIARVETQYF. In DNA, the CDR3 is TGTGCCAGCAGCTTATTCATAGCCCGCGTGGAGACCCAGTACTTC. The chain links TRBV11-2 to TRBJ2-5; unclear D gene. Trimming pared 2 bases from V and 5 bases from J, leaving 15 bases between. Germline CDR1 SGHAT, CDR2 FQNNGV. There are 15 residues in the CDR3.